These 30 T cell receptor beta chains originate from one sample sequenced in a study of cytomegalovirus exposure and HLA in healthy donors. PCR involved 60 Vbeta and 13 Jbeta primers. TCRdb's copy holds only in-frame clones and misses some; the assay was immunoSEQ multiplex PCR. This table has 150,000 to 200,000 clones, over 80% appearing once. The source material was PBMCs. Receptor source: a boy aged 2-15 years in good health and CMV-seronegative.

The chain combines TRBV14 with TRBJ1-2; D is possibly TRBD1 (6 bases). This CDR3 spans 16 amino acids. V gave up 4 bases and J gave up 6 bases, with 21 bases separating them. Germline CDR1 reads SGHDN; CDR2 reads FVKESK. The CDR3: CASSRLSWGGKDGYTF. The CDR3 nucleotides are TGTGCCAGCAGCCGGTTATCATGGGGGGGCAAGGATGGCTACACCTTC.

This chain uses TRBV6-6 with TRBJ1-1; 9 bases are shared with TRBD1. The germline V gene has CDR1 MNHNY and CDR2 SVGAGI (reference sequence). The CDR3 has 12 amino acids. V lost 6 bases to trimming and J lost 10 bases; unmatched junction nucleotides: 6. The CDR3 nucleotides read TGTGCCAGCAGCCGGGACAGGGAGCGAGCTTTCTTT. Its protein product is CASSRDRERAFF.

The chain employs TRBV15 and TRBJ2-1; 9 bases are a match to TRBD2. CDR3 length equals 17 residues. J was trimmed by 2 bases and V by 1 base; bases with no gene match: 6. CDR1 LNHNV and CDR2 YYDKDF come from the germline V gene (reference sequence). The CDR3 is CATSRGYLAGTYNEQFF. Here the CDR3 DNA reads TGTGCCACCAGCAGAGGATATCTAGCGGGAACCTACAATGAGCAGTTCTTC. Looking up the rest from reference TRBV15 and TRBJ2-1 gives the full variable domain: DAMVIQNPRYQVTQFGKPVTLSCSQTLNHNVMYWYQQKSSQAPKLLFHYYDKDFNNEADTPDNFQSRRPNTSFCFLDIRSPGLGDTAMYLCATSRGYLAGTYNEQFFGPGTRLTVL.

The rearrangement joins TRBV7-2 to TRBJ1-1; a weak D match, TRBD1 (6 bases). V lost 5 bases, J lost 3 bases, and 16 bases lay in between. Germline CDR1 is SGHTA and CDR2 is FQGNSA. This CDR3 spans 15 amino acids. CDR3 DNA: TGTGCCAGCAGCCCTTATCGGACAGTTTACACTGAAGCTTTCTTT. Its protein is CASSPYRTVYTEAFF.

This clone was found once. This chain uses TRBV5-6 with TRBJ2-1; D is unresolved. The CDR3 is 13 residues long. V was clipped by 5 bases and J by 0 bases, with 6 bases between them. The germline V gene has CDR1 SGHDT and CDR2 YYEEEE. CDR3 nucleotide sequence: TGTGCCAGCAGACACAGCTCCTACAATGAGCAGTTCTTC. Its translation: CASRHSSYNEQFF.

The chain joins TRBV5-1 to TRBJ2-1, with D possibly being TRBD1 (6 bases). Germline values: CDR1 SGHRS, CDR2 YFSETQ. The CDR3 length is 16 residues. Trimming pared 0 bases from V and 1 base from J, leaving 11 bases between. This CDR3 reads CASSLEGRGSYNEQFF. CDR3 in DNA: TGCGCCAGCAGCTTGGAGGGCAGGGGATCCTACAATGAGCAGTTCTTC.

This clone has just one count. J is TRBJ2-7 and V is TRBV29-1, with 9 bases lining up with TRBD1. Trimming cost V 6 bases and J 0 bases; bases outside gene matches: 6. This CDR3 has 14 residues. Germline V gene data show CDR1 as SQVTM and CDR2 as ANQGSEA. The chain's CDR3 is CSVRDRVSSYEQYF. CDR3 bases: TGCAGCGTCCGGGACAGGGTCAGCTCCTACGAGCAGTACTTC.

The chain carries TRBV7-9 and TRBJ2-1; 9 bases fit TRBD1. The CDR3 runs to 14 residues. V shed 4 bases and J 7 bases; nucleotides not matched to a gene: 5. Per the germline V gene, CDR1 is SEHNR and CDR2 is FQNEAQ (reference sequence). The CDR3: CASSSGTGLNEQFF. The CDR3 DNA reads as TGTGCCAGCAGCTCCGGGACAGGGCTAAATGAGCAGTTCTTC.

The chain couples TRBV15 to TRBJ2-1, with a weak D call TRBD1 (5 bases). The germline CDR1 and CDR2 sequences are LNHNV and YYDKDF (reference sequence). Trimming left V 0 bases short and J 5 bases short, with 11 bases between. CDR3 length: 15 residues. CDR3 loop: CATSREGQGDNEQFF. The CDR3 DNA follows: TGTGCCACCAGCAGAGAAGGGCAGGGTGACAATGAGCAGTTCTTC.

V is TRBV11-2 and J is TRBJ2-7; no firm D call. Trimming shortened V by 0 bases and J by 0 bases, and 6 bases separated the two germline ends. Germline-derived CDR1 and CDR2 are SGHAT and FQNNGV. This CDR3 has 14 residues. The CDR3 here is CASSLETSSYEQYF. CDR3 nucleotide sequence: TGTGCCAGCAGCTTAGAGACATCCTCCTACGAGCAGTACTTC.

V gene TRBV19 combines with J gene TRBJ1-5; D remains ambiguous. From germline, CDR1 is LNHDA and CDR2 SQIVND (reference sequence). The CDR3 has 12 amino acids. The V and J ends lost 4 bases and 4 bases respectively, with 5 bases between them. CDR3 nucleotide sequence: TGTGCCAGTAGTACTAAGAATCAGCCCCAGCATTTT. Its translation is CASSTKNQPQHF.

The gene calls are TRBV4-1 and TRBJ2-3; a weak D match, TRBD2 (5 bases). In germline, CDR1 is MGHRA, CDR2 YSYEKL. V was cut by 3 bases and J by 0 bases, with 10 bases left in between. The CDR3 is 15 residues long. DNA for the CDR3: TGCGCCAGCAGCCACGGACTCTATAGCACAGATACGCAGTATTTT. Translated, it gives CASSHGLYSTDTQYF.

The chain links TRBV7-2 to TRBJ2-3, with D maybe TRBD2 (7 bases). V was cut by 1 base and J by 4 bases, with 12 bases left in between. The CDR3 runs 15 residues. Per the germline V gene, CDR1 is SGHTA and CDR2 is FQGNSA. Here the CDR3 reads CASSLESRGPDTQYF. CDR3 DNA: TGTGCCAGCAGCTTAGAGTCGCGGGGGCCAGATACGCAGTATTTT.

CDR3 DNA sequence: TGTGCCTGGAGTACCCTGGCAGGTTCTAATGAAGCTTTCTTT. Its translation is CAWSTLAGSNEAFF. This chain joins TRBV30 and TRBJ1-1; D gene ambiguous. This CDR3 is built from 14 residues. V was cut by 2 bases and J by 7 bases, with 17 bases left in between. Germline CDR1 reads GTSNPN; CDR2 reads SVGIG (reference sequence). Drawing the rest from reference TRBV30 and TRBJ1-1, the complete variable domain is SQTIHQWPATLVQPVGSPLSLECTVEGTSNPNLYWYRQAAGRGLQLLFYSVGIGQISSEVPQNLSASRPQDRQFILSSKKLLLSDSGFYLCAWSTLAGSNEAFFGQGTRLTVV.

The chain employs TRBV6-1 and TRBJ1-5, with 8 bases lining up with TRBD1. J was trimmed by 3 bases and V by 4 bases; bases with no gene match: 5. Germline V gives CDR1 MNHNS, CDR2 SASEGT. There are 15 residues in the CDR3. The CDR3 loop is CASSGRTGINQPQHF. The CDR3 coding sequence is TGTGCCAGCAGTGGGAGGACAGGGATCAATCAGCCCCAGCATTTT.

The rearrangement uses TRBV28 and TRBJ1-1, with D possibly TRBD1 on 5 matching bases. The CDR3 covers 14 residues. The germline gives CDR1 MDHEN, CDR2 SYDVKM. V was pared by 4 bases and J by 5 bases, with 14 bases between. CDR3 nucleotide sequence: TGTGCCAGCAGTTCCCATCAGGGTGGGACTGAAGCTTTCTTT. It specifies CASSSHQGGTEAFF.

V gene TRBV14 combines with J gene TRBJ1-2, with 7 bases that match TRBD1. This CDR3 is 17 amino acids long. Looked up from germline, CDR1 is SGHDN and CDR2 is FVKESK. J lost 4 bases, V lost 4 bases, and 15 bases had no gene match. CDR3 loop: CASSPRKLIGGVYGYTF. Written as DNA, the CDR3 is TGTGCCAGCAGCCCAAGGAAGTTGATAGGGGGCGTCTATGGCTACACCTTC.

This clone was detected only a few times. The chain recombines TRBV4-2 with TRBJ2-2, with 9 bases that match TRBD2. CDR3 length equals 16 residues. V was clipped by 1 base and J by 4 bases; unmatched bases: 4. CDR1 and CDR2 from the germline V gene are LGHNA and YNFKEQ. In nucleotides, the CDR3 is TGTGCCAGCAGCCAAGGGGGGCGGGAGGGCACCGGGGAGCTGTTTTTT. Translated: CASSQGGREGTGELFF.

The chain joins TRBV21-1 to TRBJ2-1; the table calls TRBD2, which could not be checked here. TRBV21-1 is a documented pseudogene. The CDR3 totals 11 residues. In DNA form, the CDR3 reads TGTGCAGGGAGAATATACAATGAGCAGTTCTTC. It yields the protein CAGRIYNEQFF.

The chain combines TRBV6-5 with TRBJ2-6; no definite D call. The CDR3 length is 13 residues. With 10 bases removed from V and 0 bases from J, the gap between germline ends came to 7 bases. CDR1 is MNHEY, CDR2 SVGAGI, per germline. The chain's CDR3 is CATTSSGANVLTF. CDR3 DNA sequence: TGTGCCACGACAAGCTCTGGGGCCAACGTCCTGACTTTC.

The rearrangement joins TRBV5-4 to TRBJ2-4; D not resolved. V shed 4 bases and J shed 0 bases, with 11 bases lying between them. There are 15 residues in the CDR3. Germline assignment: CDR1 SGHNT and CDR2 YYREEE (reference sequence). The CDR3 bases are TGTGCCAGCAGCCCAGGTGGAATAGCCAAAAACATTCAGTACTTC. This sequence encodes CASSPGGIAKNIQYF.

This clone was seen only once. The chain uses TRBV23-1 and TRBJ2-2; 8 nucleotides match TRBD1. TRBV23-1 is designated an ORF whose function remains uncertain. The V segment lost 2 bases and the J segment 10 bases; nucleotides outside the gene matches: 21. This CDR3 contains 19 residues. This CDR3 is CASSQEEDRAAKRGVELFF. The CDR3 nucleotides read TGCGCCAGCAGTCAAGAGGAGGACAGGGCGGCGAAACGAGGCGTGGAGCTGTTTTTT.

The chain carries TRBV28 and TRBJ1-3; D call uncertain. The length of the CDR3 is 14 residues. Germline CDR1 and CDR2: MDHEN and SYDVKM. V was clipped by 6 bases and J by 0 bases, with 9 bases between them. In DNA form, the CDR3 reads TGTGCCAGCAGCCCCGGTCGCTCTGGAAACACCATATATTTT. This gives the protein CASSPGRSGNTIYF. The full variable domain, with the rest looked up from reference TRBV28 and TRBJ1-3, is DVKVTQSSRYLVKRTGEKVFLECVQDMDHENMFWYRQDPGLGLRLIYFSYDVKMKEKGDIPEGYSVSREKKERFSLILESASTNQTSMYLCASSPGRSGNTIYFGEGSWLTVV.

V usage is TRBV6-1 and J usage is TRBJ1-4, with TRBD1 identical over 7 bases. CDR1 MNHNS and CDR2 SASEGT come from the germline V gene. The CDR3 is 14 residues long. Trimming cost V 4 bases and J 8 bases; bases outside gene matches: 7. CDR3: CASSGAGGREKLFF. The CDR3 DNA is TGTGCCAGCAGTGGGGCAGGGGGTCGAGAAAAACTGTTTTTT.

This clone has a handful of counts. The chain employs TRBV29-1 and TRBJ2-1; 8 nucleotides match TRBD2. With 4 bases clipped from V and 10 bases from J, the junction kept 9 bases outside the gene matches. CDR3 size: 13 residues. The germline gives CDR1 SQVTM, CDR2 ANQGSEA. This CDR3 reads CSVAGGPPREQFF. The CDR3 coding sequence is TGCAGCGTTGCGGGAGGGCCACCACGAGAGCAGTTCTTC.

The chain joins TRBV27 to TRBJ1-5, with D unclear. CDR1 and CDR2 from the germline V gene are MNHEY and SMNVEV (reference sequence). Trimming shortened V by 1 base and J by 2 bases, and 3 bases separated the two germline ends. The CDR3 is made up of 13 amino acids. The CDR3 region has the DNA TGTGCCAGCAGTTTATTCGGCAATCAGCCCCAGCATTTT. Translating it yields CASSLFGNQPQHF.

The chain has TRBV4-3 and TRBJ2-3, with TRBD1 identical over 10 bases. In germline, CDR1 is LGHNA, CDR2 YSLEER. CDR3 size: 14 residues. Germline trimming cut 4 bases from V and 4 bases from J; bases unmatched to any gene: 2. In nucleotides, the CDR3 is TGCGCCAGCAGCCCCGGACAGGGGGCAGATACGCAGTATTTT. It yields the protein CASSPGQGADTQYF.

The chain couples TRBV29-1 to TRBJ2-3; perhaps TRBD1 as D (5 bases). The V end was cut by 5 bases, the J end by 3 bases, with 15 bases between. Germline values: CDR1 SQVTM, CDR2 ANQGSEA. This CDR3 is built from 14 residues. CDR3 region: CSVSGSDRTDTQYF. The CDR3 DNA follows: TGCAGCGTTTCAGGGTCCGACCGGACAGATACGCAGTATTTT.

The gene calls are TRBV4-1 and TRBJ2-2; weak D call: TRBD2 (6 bases). Trimming took off 0 bases at V and 5 bases at J, with 19 bases between the two ends. The germline CDR1 and CDR2 sequences are MGHRA and YSYEKL. CDR3 length equals 18 residues. CDR3 loop: CASSQDQEGILVTGELFF. In nucleotides, the CDR3 is TGCGCCAGCAGCCAAGATCAGGAGGGGATTCTAGTGACCGGGGAGCTGTTTTTT.

This clone has a handful of counts. The chain has TRBV2 and TRBJ1-1, with a tentative D call TRBD1 (5 bases). Germline V gene data show CDR1 as SNHLY and CDR2 as FYNNEI. The CDR3 is made up of 13 amino acids. Deletions cut 7 bases from V and 1 base from J, with 10 bases between. The CDR3 DNA follows: TGTGCCAGCAAATCAGGACAGAACACTGAAGCTTTCTTT. This sequence encodes CASKSGQNTEAFF.